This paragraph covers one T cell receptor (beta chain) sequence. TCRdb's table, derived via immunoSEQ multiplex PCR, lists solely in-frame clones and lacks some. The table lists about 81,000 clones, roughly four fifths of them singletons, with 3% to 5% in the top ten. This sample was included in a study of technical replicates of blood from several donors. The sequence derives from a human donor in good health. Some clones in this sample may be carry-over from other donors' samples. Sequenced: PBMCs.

CDR3 nucleotide sequence: TGCGCCAGCAGCCAAGATAGAGAGACTTACGAGCAGTACTTC. It yields the protein CASSQDRETYEQYF. The genes are TRBV4-1 and TRBJ2-7; D gene unclear. The CDR3 has 14 amino acids. Per the germline V gene, CDR1 is MGHRA and CDR2 is YSYEKL. With 0 bases removed from V and 4 bases from J, the gap between germline ends came to 10 bases.